The rows below give T cell receptor beta chains drawn from one sample of a study of blood T cell repertoires in COVID-19. TCRdb keeps only in-frame clones here, not all; method: immunoSEQ multiplex PCR. The sample records about 190,000 clones, 70% to 80% being singletons. Sequencing was done on a sample of peripheral blood. Receptor source: a woman aged 50 to 60 with acute or convalescent COVID-19. CDR3s include the opening cysteine and the closing phenylalanine or tryptophan. The D gene is left open where the match is weak. Size is stated for part of the rows, as once, few or many counts, or as a class when the clone is expanded.

D gene	clone size	J gene	V gene	CDR3 DNA	CDR3 protein
NA	NA	TRBJ2-3	TRBV27	TGTGCCAGCAGTTTATCTATCACAGATACGCAGTATTTT	CASSLSITDTQYF
NA	NA	TRBJ1-1	TRBV27	TGTGCCACCTTTCGAGGCGCGCCTAACTATATGAACACTGAAGCTTTCTTT	CATFRGAPNYMNTEAFF
NA	NA	TRBJ1-1	TRBV6-2/TRBV6-3	TGTGCCAGCAGCGTTAGACCCCCTGACAGTGAAGCTTTCTTT	CASSVRPPDSEAFF
NA	NA	TRBJ1-4	TRBV3-1/TRBV3-2	TGTGCCAGCAGCCAGGAATGGGGGCCAGGGAGGGTAAAACTGTTTTTT	CASSQEWGPGRVKLFF
NA	NA	TRBJ2-7	TRBV18	TGTGCCAGCTCGCGGGGTTGGGTCTACGAGCAGTACTTC	CASSRGWVYEQYF
TRBD1	NA	TRBJ2-7	TRBV11-3	TGTGCCAGCAGCTTAGTCTCCAGACAGGGGGCACACTACGAGCAGTACTTC	CASSLVSRQGAHYEQYF
TRBD1	NA	TRBJ1-5	TRBV6-1	TGTGCCAGCAGTGATCAGAGTAGACAGGGTCAGCCCCAGCATTTT	CASSDQSRQGQPQHF
TRBD1	NA	TRBJ2-4	TRBV6-1	TGTGCCAGCAGTGAAACAGGGGGGAACAAAAACATTCAGTACTTC	CASSETGGNKNIQYF
NA	NA	TRBJ2-6	TRBV9	TGTGCCAGCAGCTCCCTAGGTGGGGCCAACGTCCTGACTTTC	CASSSLGGANVLTF
TRBD2	once	TRBJ2-3	TRBV28	TGTGCCAGCAGTTCCTTCCCGACTAGCGGCACAGATACGCAGTATTTT	CASSSFPTSGTDTQYF